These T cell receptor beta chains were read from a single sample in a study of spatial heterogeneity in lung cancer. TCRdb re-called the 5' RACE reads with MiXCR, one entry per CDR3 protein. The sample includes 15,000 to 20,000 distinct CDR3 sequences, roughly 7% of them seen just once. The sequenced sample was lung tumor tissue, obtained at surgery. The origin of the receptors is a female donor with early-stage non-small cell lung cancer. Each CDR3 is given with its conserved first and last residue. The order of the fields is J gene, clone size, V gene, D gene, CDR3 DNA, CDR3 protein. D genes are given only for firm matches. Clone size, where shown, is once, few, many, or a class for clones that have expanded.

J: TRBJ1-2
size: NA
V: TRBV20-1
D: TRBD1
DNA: TGCAGTGCTAGAGATCTGCAGGGGGGCAGCTATGGCTACACCTTC
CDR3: CSARDLQGGSYGYTF

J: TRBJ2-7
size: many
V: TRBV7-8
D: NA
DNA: TGTGCCAGCAGCTCTACCTCTGGAGTGTTACCCTACGAGCAGTACTTC
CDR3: CASSSTSGVLPYEQYF

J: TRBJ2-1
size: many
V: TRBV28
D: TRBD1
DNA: TGTGCCAGCAGTCCCTCGGACAGGGGGCGGGGTGAGCAGTTCTTC
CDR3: CASSPSDRGRGEQFF

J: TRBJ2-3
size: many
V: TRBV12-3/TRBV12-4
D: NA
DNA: TGTGCCAGCAGTTGGGTCGGCAGGGCCACAGATACGCAGTATTTT
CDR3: CASSWVGRATDTQYF

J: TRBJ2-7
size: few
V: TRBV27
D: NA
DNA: TGTGCCAGCAGTTTAGCCGAGGGGGCCTACGAGCAGTACTTC
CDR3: CASSLAEGAYEQYF

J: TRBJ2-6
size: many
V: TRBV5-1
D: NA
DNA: TGCGCCAGCAGCTTCGACGGAGCCTCTGGGGCCAACGTCCTGACTTTC
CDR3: CASSFDGASGANVLTF

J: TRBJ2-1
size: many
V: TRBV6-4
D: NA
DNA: TGTGCCAGCAGTGACTGGAGAGGGGAGCAGTTCTTC
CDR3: CASSDWRGEQFF

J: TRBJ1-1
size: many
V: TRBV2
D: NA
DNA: TGTGCCAGCAGGGAACAGGGCCCGAGCACTGAAGCTTTCTTT
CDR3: CASREQGPSTEAFF

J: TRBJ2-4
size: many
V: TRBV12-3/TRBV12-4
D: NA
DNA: TGTGCCAGCAGTTTCGGGGGAAACATTCAGTACTTC
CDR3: CASSFGGNIQYF

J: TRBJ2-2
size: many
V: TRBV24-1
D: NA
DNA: TGTGCCACCAGTGTAGGCCCCTCCACCGGGGAGCTGTTTTTT
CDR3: CATSVGPSTGELFF

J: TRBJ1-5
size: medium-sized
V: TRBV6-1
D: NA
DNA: TGTGCCAGCAGTGAAGCGCTTGACGGAGGGGGTCAGCCCCAGCATTTT
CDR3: CASSEALDGGGQPQHF

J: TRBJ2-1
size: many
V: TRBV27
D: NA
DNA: TGTGCCAGCAGTTGGGCCGCCGAAGGGCAGCAGTTCTTC
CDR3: CASSWAAEGQQFF

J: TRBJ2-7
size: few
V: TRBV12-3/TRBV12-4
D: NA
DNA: TGTGCCAGCAGTTTTAAAGGTATCTCGGACTACGAGCAGTACTTC
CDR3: CASSFKGISDYEQYF

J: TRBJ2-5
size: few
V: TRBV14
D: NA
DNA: TGTGCCAGCAGCCAAGTAGGGGGGGAGACCCAGTACTTC
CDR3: CASSQVGGETQYF

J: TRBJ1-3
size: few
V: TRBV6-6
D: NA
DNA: TGTGCCTCCGGGGAGGACGCTGGAAACACCATATATTTT
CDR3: CASGEDAGNTIYF

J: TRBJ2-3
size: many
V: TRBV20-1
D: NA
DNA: TGCAGTGCTGATTGGGACCTCAGCACAGATACGCAGTATTTT
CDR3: CSADWDLSTDTQYF

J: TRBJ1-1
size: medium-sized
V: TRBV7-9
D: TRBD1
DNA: TGTGCCAGCAGCACCCTGGACAGGCGAACTGAAGCTTTCTTT
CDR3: CASSTLDRRTEAFF

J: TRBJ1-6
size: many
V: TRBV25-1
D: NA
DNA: TGTGCCAGCAGGACGGGAGACAGAAATAATTCACCCCTCCACTTT
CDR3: CASRTGDRNNSPLHF

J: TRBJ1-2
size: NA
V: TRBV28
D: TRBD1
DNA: TGTGCCAGCAGATCAACAGGGGCTGATGGCTACACCTTC
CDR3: CASRSTGADGYTF

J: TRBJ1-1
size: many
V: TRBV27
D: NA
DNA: TGTGCCAGCAGTTTACAACAGGGATACACTGAAGCTTTCTTT
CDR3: CASSLQQGYTEAFF

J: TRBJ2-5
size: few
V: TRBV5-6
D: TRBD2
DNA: TGTGCCAGCAGCTTGAATGTCGGGGGGGCCTATGTGACCCAGTACTTC
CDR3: CASSLNVGGAYVTQYF

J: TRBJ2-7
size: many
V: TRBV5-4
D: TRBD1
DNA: TGTGCCAGCAGCTTGGGGACAGGGGGCGGCGAGCAGTACTTC
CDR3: CASSLGTGGGEQYF

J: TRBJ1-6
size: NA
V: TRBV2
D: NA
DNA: TGTGCCAGCAGTTCGACAGCCCCAGGGGATTCACCCCTCCACTTT
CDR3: CASSSTAPGDSPLHF

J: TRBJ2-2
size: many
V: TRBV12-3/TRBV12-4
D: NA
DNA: TGTGCCAGCAGTTTACCTGTCACCGGGGAGCTGTTTTTT
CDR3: CASSLPVTGELFF

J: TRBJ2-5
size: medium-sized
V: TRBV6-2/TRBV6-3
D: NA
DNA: TGTGCCAGTTTGCGGGGAAACCAAGAGACCCAGTACTTC
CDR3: CASLRGNQETQYF

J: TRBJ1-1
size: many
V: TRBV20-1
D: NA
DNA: TGCAGTGCTACAGAGACAGGAGGTGAAGCTTTCTTT
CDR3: CSATETGGEAFF

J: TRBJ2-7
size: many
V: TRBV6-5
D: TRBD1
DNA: TGTGCCAGCAGTCTACAGGGGGGATCCTACGAGCAGTACTTC
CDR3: CASSLQGGSYEQYF